This TCR beta chain was captured in a study of T cell responses to AZD1222 COVID-19 vaccine. Study conclusions and caveats: Baseline seropositives among AZD1222 recipients totaled only 5 to 7. Repertoire sampling happened only post peak T cell response.

Germline-derived CDR1 and CDR2 are SGHDT and YYEEEE. Trimming pared 5 bases from V and 4 bases from J, leaving 18 bases between. There are 15 residues in the CDR3. This clone occurred once. As yet, its antigen is unknown. Clones were read by immunoSEQ multiplex PCR, and TCRdb kept only the in-frame ones, dropping some. Of about 130,000 clones in the sample, roughly nine tenths were seen once. The sequencing used peripheral blood, collected on day 0 of AZD1222 vaccination. The TCR sequence derives from an adult in good health. V usage is TRBV5-6 and J usage is TRBJ1-1; TRBD1 might be the D (6 bases). The CDR3: CASSYDTGSGTEAFF. The CDR3 DNA follows: TGTGCCAGCAGTTACGATACAGGGTCAGGCACTGAAGCTTTCTTT.